The rows below give T cell receptor beta chains drawn from one sample of a study of blood T cells in healthy people across ages. TCRdb re-derived calls from the 5' RACE reads in MiXCR, one entry per CDR3 protein. Of 780,000 or so distinct CDR3 sequences in the sample, roughly three fifths were seen once. Sequencing used blood. The receptors stem from a man in his forties or fifties in good health. The CDR3 runs from the conserved cysteine through the conserved F or W. D genes are given only for firm matches. A clone size is listed for some rows: how often the clone was seen (once, few, many), or a class if it is expanded.

J gene: TRBJ2-3; D gene: TRBD2; clone size: .; V gene: TRBV20-1; CDR3 DNA: TGCAGTGCTAGGGATAGCGGGAGGAGAGCAGATACGCAGTATTTT; CDR3 protein: CSARDSGRRADTQYF
J gene: TRBJ2-7; D gene: .; clone size: many; V gene: TRBV4-3; CDR3 DNA: TGCGTCATCCGGGGGCGCTCCTACGAGCAGTACTTC; CDR3 protein: CVIRGRSYEQYF
J gene: TRBJ1-2; D gene: TRBD1; clone size: .; V gene: TRBV20-1; CDR3 DNA: TGCAGTGCTACGGACGACAGGGGCTATGGCTACACCTTC; CDR3 protein: CSATDDRGYGYTF
J gene: TRBJ2-1; D gene: .; clone size: few; V gene: TRBV6-5; CDR3 DNA: TGTGCCAGCAGTTACGGGGCGGTGAACAATGAGCAGTTCTTC; CDR3 protein: CASSYGAVNNEQFF
J gene: TRBJ2-7; D gene: TRBD1; clone size: few; V gene: TRBV4-1; CDR3 DNA: TGCGCCAGCAGCCAAGTGGTCACAGGGGGCAACTACGAGCAGTACTTC; CDR3 protein: CASSQVVTGGNYEQYF
J gene: TRBJ2-1; D gene: .; clone size: .; V gene: TRBV9; CDR3 DNA: TGTGCCAGCAGCGTAGACCCCGACACCACCTCCTACAATGAGCAGTTCTTC; CDR3 protein: CASSVDPDTTSYNEQFF
J gene: TRBJ2-7; D gene: .; clone size: .; V gene: TRBV20-1; CDR3 DNA: TGCAGTGCTACGCCGTTCGGAAAGGGCTACGAGCAGTACTTC; CDR3 protein: CSATPFGKGYEQYF
J gene: TRBJ1-2; D gene: TRBD1; clone size: few; V gene: TRBV3-1; CDR3 DNA: TGTGCCAGCAGCCAAGACATGGGACAGAGCAACTATGGCTACACCTTC; CDR3 protein: CASSQDMGQSNYGYTF
J gene: TRBJ1-1; D gene: TRBD1; clone size: few; V gene: TRBV6-2/TRBV6-3; CDR3 DNA: TGTGCCAGCAAAATGAAGGGGGCCACTGAAGCTTTCTTT; CDR3 protein: CASKMKGATEAFF
J gene: TRBJ2-5; D gene: .; clone size: few; V gene: TRBV29-1; CDR3 DNA: TGCAGCGTTGGGGCAGCCTCCCAAGAGACCCAGTACTTC; CDR3 protein: CSVGAASQETQYF
J gene: TRBJ1-1; D gene: TRBD1; clone size: .; V gene: TRBV29-1; CDR3 DNA: TGCAGCGTTACAACAGGGGAGTACACTGAAGCTTTCTTT; CDR3 protein: CSVTTGEYTEAFF
J gene: TRBJ2-5; D gene: TRBD2; clone size: .; V gene: TRBV20-1; CDR3 DNA: TGCAGTGCTAGACCCCCCCTAGCGGGGTACCAAGAGACCCAGTACTTC; CDR3 protein: CSARPPLAGYQETQYF
J gene: TRBJ2-7; D gene: .; clone size: .; V gene: TRBV9; CDR3 DNA: TGTGCCAGCAGCCTGAAATCCCAAACAGCTTACGAGCAGTACTTC; CDR3 protein: CASSLKSQTAYEQYF
J gene: TRBJ2-2; D gene: .; clone size: .; V gene: TRBV27; CDR3 DNA: TGTGCCAGCAGTTTATCCCGTTTGGGCCTAAAGCTGTTTTTT; CDR3 protein: CASSLSRLGLKLFF
J gene: TRBJ1-4; D gene: .; clone size: .; V gene: TRBV28; CDR3 DNA: TGTGCCAGCAGTTTACAGAGAGCAACTAATGAAAAACTGTTTTTT; CDR3 protein: CASSLQRATNEKLFF
J gene: TRBJ2-7; D gene: TRBD2; clone size: .; V gene: TRBV6-1; CDR3 DNA: TGTGCCAGCCCGCTTGTTGTTAGACTAGCGGGGGGAAAACCTTTCTACGAGCAGTACTTC; CDR3 protein: CASPLVVRLAGGKPFYEQYF
J gene: TRBJ1-3; D gene: .; clone size: .; V gene: TRBV28; CDR3 DNA: TGTGCCAGCAGTCTCAGGGGAACCTCTGGAAACACCATATATTTT; CDR3 protein: CASSLRGTSGNTIYF
J gene: TRBJ1-1; D gene: .; clone size: .; V gene: TRBV2; CDR3 DNA: TGTGCCCGTCTACAGGGAAAAACTGAAGCTTTCTTT; CDR3 protein: CARLQGKTEAFF
J gene: TRBJ2-1; D gene: TRBD2; clone size: .; V gene: TRBV15; CDR3 DNA: TGTGCCACCGCGGGGGGGTCCTACAATGAGCAGTTCTTC; CDR3 protein: CATAGGSYNEQFF
J gene: TRBJ1-1; D gene: .; clone size: .; V gene: TRBV29-1; CDR3 DNA: TGCAGCGTTGCCCACAGCCAGAACACTGAAGCTTTCTTT; CDR3 protein: CSVAHSQNTEAFF
J gene: TRBJ2-7; D gene: TRBD2; clone size: .; V gene: TRBV20-1; CDR3 DNA: TGCAGTGCTACCCGACTTGGCACTAGCGGGAGGTTGTGGGAGCAGTACTTC; CDR3 protein: CSATRLGTSGRLWEQYF
J gene: TRBJ2-4; D gene: .; clone size: once; V gene: TRBV11-1; CDR3 DNA: TGTGCCAGCAGCCCAGTCGGACAGACCTTTCTAGCCAAAAACATTCAGTACTTC; CDR3 protein: CASSPVGQTFLAKNIQYF
J gene: TRBJ2-1; D gene: .; clone size: few; V gene: TRBV7-8; CDR3 DNA: TGTGCCAGCAGCCAAACCGAGGGGGGACAGCTTTACAATGAGCAGTTCTTC; CDR3 protein: CASSQTEGGQLYNEQFF
J gene: TRBJ2-3; D gene: .; clone size: .; V gene: TRBV5-1; CDR3 DNA: TGCGCCAGCAACTTCGAGGGACGGCGAGAAGATACGCAGTATTTT; CDR3 protein: CASNFEGRREDTQYF
J gene: TRBJ2-5; D gene: .; clone size: .; V gene: TRBV10-2; CDR3 DNA: TGCGCCAGCGGAACCGGGACCGGTGGGGAGCAGTACTTC; CDR3 protein: CASGTGTGGEQYF
J gene: TRBJ2-5; D gene: .; clone size: once; V gene: TRBV2; CDR3 DNA: TGTGCCAGCAGTGAGATAAAGGGACCTAAAGAGACCCAGTACTTC; CDR3 protein: CASSEIKGPKETQYF
J gene: TRBJ2-7; D gene: .; clone size: .; V gene: TRBV7-2; CDR3 DNA: TGTGCCAGCAGCTTAGCCCAGATACGCTCCTACGAGCAGTACTTC; CDR3 protein: CASSLAQIRSYEQYF
J gene: TRBJ2-1; D gene: .; clone size: .; V gene: TRBV10-3; CDR3 DNA: TGTGCCATCAGTGAGTCCTCTCTCGGAGGGGGTGACAATGAGCAGTTCTTC; CDR3 protein: CAISESSLGGGDNEQFF
J gene: TRBJ1-2; D gene: TRBD1; clone size: .; V gene: TRBV14; CDR3 DNA: TGTGCCAGCAGCCAGGATCCGGAAGGGGGCGGCCCTAACTATGGCTACACCTTC; CDR3 protein: CASSQDPEGGGPNYGYTF
J gene: TRBJ2-7; D gene: TRBD2; clone size: .; V gene: TRBV20-1; CDR3 DNA: TGCAGTGCTAGTGGGACTAGAAGCGGGGGGACCTACTCCTACGAGCAGTACTTC; CDR3 protein: CSASGTRSGGTYSYEQYF
J gene: TRBJ2-4; D gene: .; clone size: .; V gene: TRBV6-5; CDR3 DNA: TGTGCCAGCAGTAGAGGGACGGTTAACATTCAGTACTTC; CDR3 protein: CASSRGTVNIQYF
J gene: TRBJ2-1; D gene: TRBD1; clone size: .; V gene: TRBV28; CDR3 DNA: TGTGCCAGCAGTTCCAGGACAGGGGGCAGGGATGAGCAGTTCTTC; CDR3 protein: CASSSRTGGRDEQFF
J gene: TRBJ1-1; D gene: .; clone size: .; V gene: TRBV28; CDR3 DNA: TGTGCCAGCAGCCCCTCCATAGGGTCAGAAGCTTTCTTT; CDR3 protein: CASSPSIGSEAFF
J gene: TRBJ1-1; D gene: .; clone size: .; V gene: TRBV4-3; CDR3 DNA: TGCGCCAGCAGCCCTTTCCGTAACACTGAAGCTTTCTTT; CDR3 protein: CASSPFRNTEAFF
J gene: TRBJ2-3; D gene: .; clone size: .; V gene: TRBV12-3/TRBV12-4; CDR3 DNA: TGTGCCAGCAGTTCTGTACGGCCGCAGCCCAGCACAGATACGCAGTATTTT; CDR3 protein: CASSSVRPQPSTDTQYF
J gene: TRBJ2-7; D gene: .; clone size: .; V gene: TRBV6-7; CDR3 DNA: TGTGCCAGCAGTTACTCGGCAGGGGCCTACGAGCAGTACTTC; CDR3 protein: CASSYSAGAYEQYF
J gene: TRBJ1-5; D gene: TRBD1; clone size: .; V gene: TRBV28; CDR3 DNA: TGTGCCAGCAACGTTAGGACAGGGAGGGTTGACAATCAGCCCCAGCATTTT; CDR3 protein: CASNVRTGRVDNQPQHF
J gene: TRBJ2-7; D gene: .; clone size: .; V gene: TRBV2; CDR3 DNA: TGTGCCAGCACTTGGGCGGGGATATACGAGCAGTACTTC; CDR3 protein: CASTWAGIYEQYF
J gene: TRBJ1-1; D gene: .; clone size: .; V gene: TRBV7-9; CDR3 DNA: TGTGCCAGCACGAAGGGACTAACAGAAGCTTTCTTT; CDR3 protein: CASTKGLTEAFF
J gene: TRBJ2-5; D gene: .; clone size: .; V gene: TRBV20-1; CDR3 DNA: TGCAGTGCTAGAGGGACTTTTCAAGGGACCCAGTACTTC; CDR3 protein: CSARGTFQGTQYF
J gene: TRBJ2-5; D gene: .; clone size: few; V gene: TRBV24-1; CDR3 DNA: TGTGCCACCAGTGATCCTGGGACAAACCAAGAGACCCAGTACTTC; CDR3 protein: CATSDPGTNQETQYF
J gene: TRBJ2-5; D gene: TRBD2; clone size: .; V gene: TRBV6-2/TRBV6-3; CDR3 DNA: TGTGCCAGCAGTTCCCCTAGCGGGAGGGCAGAGACCCAGTACTTC; CDR3 protein: CASSSPSGRAETQYF
J gene: TRBJ2-1; D gene: .; clone size: .; V gene: TRBV11-2; CDR3 DNA: TGTGCCAGCAGCGCCCTGACAGACTCCTACAATGAGCAGTTCTTC; CDR3 protein: CASSALTDSYNEQFF
J gene: TRBJ2-3; D gene: .; clone size: .; V gene: TRBV20-1; CDR3 DNA: TGCAGTGCTAGACTTAATTGGCAACCCCGAATGGATACGCAGTATTTT; CDR3 protein: CSARLNWQPRMDTQYF
J gene: TRBJ1-2; D gene: TRBD1; clone size: .; V gene: TRBV6-5; CDR3 DNA: TGTGCCAGCAGTTACACAGGGGCAGGTTATGGCTACACCTTC; CDR3 protein: CASSYTGAGYGYTF
J gene: TRBJ2-3; D gene: .; clone size: .; V gene: TRBV2; CDR3 DNA: TGTGCCAGCAGTGAAGCTTCGGGTAGCGAGTCATCAGATACGCAGTATTTT; CDR3 protein: CASSEASGSESSDTQYF
J gene: TRBJ2-1; D gene: TRBD2; clone size: .; V gene: TRBV3-1; CDR3 DNA: TGTGCCAGCAGCCAAGATCGTCGCGGGAGGTTTCAGTTCTTC; CDR3 protein: CASSQDRRGRFQFF
J gene: TRBJ2-7; D gene: TRBD1; clone size: .; V gene: TRBV28; CDR3 DNA: TGTGCCAGCAGTTCGGGACAGGGGAGACGCTCCTACGAGCAGTACTTC; CDR3 protein: CASSSGQGRRSYEQYF
J gene: TRBJ2-5; D gene: TRBD2; clone size: .; V gene: TRBV4-2; CDR3 DNA: TGTGCCAGCAGCCAAGATCCTGGACTAGCGGGGGCAGGAGAGACCCGGTACTTC; CDR3 protein: CASSQDPGLAGAGETRYF
J gene: TRBJ1-4; D gene: TRBD1; clone size: .; V gene: TRBV6-4; CDR3 DNA: TGTGCCAGCAGCCGGACAGGGGGCCTTTTTCCGCACGTGGTAACTGAAAAACTGTTTTTT; CDR3 protein: CASSRTGGLFPHVVTEKLFF
J gene: TRBJ2-7; D gene: .; clone size: few; V gene: TRBV18; CDR3 DNA: TGTGCCAGCTCACCCCAGTACAGCTCCTACGAGCAGTACTTC; CDR3 protein: CASSPQYSSYEQYF
J gene: TRBJ1-3; D gene: .; clone size: .; V gene: TRBV29-1; CDR3 DNA: TGCAGCGTTGCCCTGCCTGGAAACACCATATATTTT; CDR3 protein: CSVALPGNTIYF
J gene: TRBJ2-1; D gene: .; clone size: .; V gene: TRBV20-1; CDR3 DNA: TGCAGTGGGGGGGCTGGAAACTACAATGAGCAGTTCTTC; CDR3 protein: CSGGAGNYNEQFF
J gene: TRBJ2-3; D gene: TRBD2; clone size: .; V gene: TRBV11-3; CDR3 DNA: TGTGCCAGCAGCGTCGGGACTAGCGGGGACACAGATACGCAGTATTTT; CDR3 protein: CASSVGTSGDTDTQYF